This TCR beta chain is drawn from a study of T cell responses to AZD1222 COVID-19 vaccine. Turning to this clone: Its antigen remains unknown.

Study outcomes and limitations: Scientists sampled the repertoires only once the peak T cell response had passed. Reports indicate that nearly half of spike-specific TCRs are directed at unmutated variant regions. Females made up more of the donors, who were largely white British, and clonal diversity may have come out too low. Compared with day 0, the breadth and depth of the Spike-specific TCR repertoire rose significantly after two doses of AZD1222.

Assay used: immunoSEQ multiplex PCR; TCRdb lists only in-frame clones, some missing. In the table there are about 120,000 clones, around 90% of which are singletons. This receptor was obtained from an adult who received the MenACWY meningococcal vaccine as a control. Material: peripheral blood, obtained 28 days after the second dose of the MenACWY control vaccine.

The CDR3 protein is CASRAQGAGTGELFF. In DNA, the CDR3 is TGTGCCAGTAGAGCACAGGGGGCTGGCACCGGGGAGCTGTTTTTT. The V and J genes are TRBV19 and TRBJ2-2; 9 bases are a match to TRBD1. The V and J ends lost 6 bases and 4 bases, in that order; junction bases with no gene match: 6. Germline-derived CDR1 and CDR2 are LNHDA and SQIVND (reference sequence). The CDR3 runs 15 residues.